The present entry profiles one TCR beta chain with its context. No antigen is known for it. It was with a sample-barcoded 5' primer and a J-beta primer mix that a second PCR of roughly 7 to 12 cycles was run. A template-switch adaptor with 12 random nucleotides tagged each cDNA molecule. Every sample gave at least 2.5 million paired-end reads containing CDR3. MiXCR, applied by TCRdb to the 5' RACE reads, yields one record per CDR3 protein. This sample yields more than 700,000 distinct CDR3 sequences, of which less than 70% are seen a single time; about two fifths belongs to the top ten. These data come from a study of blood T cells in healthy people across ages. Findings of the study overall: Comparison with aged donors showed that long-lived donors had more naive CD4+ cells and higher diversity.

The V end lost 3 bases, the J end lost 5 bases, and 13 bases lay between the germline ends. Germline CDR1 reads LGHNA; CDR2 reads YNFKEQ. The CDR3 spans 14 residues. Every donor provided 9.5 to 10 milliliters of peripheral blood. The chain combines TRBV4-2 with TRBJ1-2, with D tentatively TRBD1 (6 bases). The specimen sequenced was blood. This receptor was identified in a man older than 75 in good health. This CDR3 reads CASSQATGRYGYTF. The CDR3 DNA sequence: TGTGCCAGCAGCCAGGCGACAGGTAGATATGGCTACACCTTC.